This T cell receptor (beta chain) was recorded in a study of blood T cells in healthy people across ages. Notes on the study in general: Not knowing donor CMV status may have confounded expanded clonotype changes. Strong correlation linked observed beta diversity and percent naive T cells.

V was cut by 4 bases and J by 3 bases, with 10 bases left in between. The CDR3 is 13 amino acids. Germline CDR1 reads LNHNV; CDR2 reads YYDKDF (reference sequence). Every participating donor contributed 7.5 to 10 milliliters of peripheral blood through a draw. Concerning this clonotype: What it binds is not known.

A sample-barcoded 5' primer and a J-beta primer mix were used in a second PCR of roughly 7 to 12 cycles. TCRdb redid the calling of the 5' RACE reads with MiXCR, one entry per CDR3 protein. Seen here are 650,000 to 1,000,000 distinct CDR3 sequences, 30% to 45% observed once, and the top ten hold 10% to 15%. The source material was blood. The chain is built from TRBV15 and TRBJ2-7; D unresolved. This receptor was taken from a man younger than 35 in good health. The CDR3 DNA is TGTGCCACCAGCATCCACGAGAACTACGAGCAGTACTTC. Protein sequence: CATSIHENYEQYF.